These T cell receptor beta chains were read from a single sample in a study of shared clonotypes between healthy human individuals. TCRdb keeps only in-frame clones here, not all; method: immunoSEQ multiplex PCR. The table lists 2 million to 2.5 million clones, around 95% of them singletons, with roughly 0.13% in the top ten. Sample: naive CD4+ T cells sorted from blood. These receptors originate from a man aged 18 to 30 in good health. CDR3s include the opening cysteine and the closing phenylalanine or tryptophan. D genes are given only for firm matches. Not every row has a clone size; where given, it reads once, few, many or a size class.

j_call d_call v_call clone_size cdr3_aa cdr3_nt
TRBJ1-2 TRBD1 TRBV19 once CASTDGQGKNYGYTF TGTGCCAGTACCGATGGACAGGGGAAAAACTATGGCTACACCTTC
TRBJ2-3 TRBD2 TRBV5-1 NA CASSLLAGGPLSTDTQYF TGCGCCAGCAGCTTGTTAGCGGGGGGGCCTCTAAGCACAGATACGCAGTATTTT
TRBJ1-5 NA TRBV5-3 once CARSLAWEGSNQPQHF TGTGCCAGAAGCTTGGCGTGGGAGGGTAGCAATCAGCCCCAGCATTTT
TRBJ2-1 TRBD2 TRBV27 NA CASSFPSGRAKYNEQFF TGTGCCAGCAGTTTCCCTAGCGGGAGGGCCAAGTACAATGAGCAGTTCTTC
TRBJ2-5 NA TRBV29-1 NA CSVGFLAAGQETQYF TGCAGCGTTGGGTTCCTCGCGGCGGGGCAAGAGACCCAGTACTTC
TRBJ2-7 TRBD1 TRBV4-1 NA CASSQEGTGVDEQYF TGCGCCAGCAGCCAAGAGGGGACAGGGGTCGACGAGCAGTACTTC
TRBJ2-1 TRBD2 TRBV9 NA CASSVATWEGQEQFF TGTGCCAGCAGCGTAGCTACATGGGAGGGCCAAGAGCAGTTCTTC
TRBJ2-1 NA TRBV20-1 NA CSARDPGEQFF TGCAGTGCTAGAGATCCGGGTGAGCAGTTCTTC
TRBJ2-7 NA TRBV18 NA CASSLGGPPTYEQYF TGTGCCAGCTCCCTCGGTGGGCCCCCGACCTACGAGCAGTACTTC
TRBJ2-7 TRBD2 TRBV5-1 NA CASSYTSGSSGAYEQYF TGCGCCAGCAGTTATACTAGCGGGAGTTCGGGGGCCTACGAGCAGTACTTC
TRBJ2-7 NA TRBV7-3 NA CASSTDGTYEQYF TGTGCCAGCAGCACCGACGGGACCTACGAGCAGTACTTC
TRBJ1-2 TRBD1 TRBV25-1 NA CASSEAGQGPANYGYTF TGTGCCAGCAGTGAAGCGGGACAGGGACCAGCTAACTATGGCTACACCTTC
TRBJ2-5 NA TRBV6-6 once CASSYSRGLETQYF TGTGCCAGCAGTTACTCGCGGGGGCTAGAGACCCAGTACTTC
TRBJ1-3 NA TRBV4-3 NA CASSQAVGPGNTIYF TGCGCCAGCAGCCAAGCGGTCGGGCCTGGAAACACCATATATTTT
TRBJ1-3 NA TRBV28 NA CASTLSGRFGNTIYF TGTGCCAGCACCCTGAGTGGACGGTTTGGAAACACCATATATTTT
TRBJ1-1 NA TRBV19 once CAALSTTVTEAFF TGTGCCGCACTCTCCACGACAGTAACTGAAGCTTTCTTT
TRBJ2-6 NA TRBV27 NA CASSLAGANVLTF TGTGCCAGCAGTTTAGCCGGGGCCAACGTCCTGACTTTC
TRBJ2-1 TRBD1 TRBV10-3 NA CAISASQGTGWEQFF TGTGCCATCAGTGCCTCTCAGGGGACAGGGTGGGAGCAGTTCTTC
TRBJ2-3 NA TRBV2 NA CASSADTQYF TGTGCCAGCAGCGCAGATACGCAGTATTTT
TRBJ1-1 NA TRBV5-1 NA CASSSPEIGNTEAFF TGCGCCAGCAGCTCCCCGGAGATCGGCAACACTGAAGCTTTCTTT
TRBJ1-1 NA TRBV28 NA CASSPTRQVNTEAFF TGTGCCAGCAGTCCTACACGACAGGTAAACACTGAAGCTTTCTTT
TRBJ2-2 NA TRBV27 NA CASLRVGSTGELFF TGTGCCAGCCTTCGCGTGGGATCCACCGGGGAGCTGTTTTTT
TRBJ1-6 TRBD1 TRBV19 NA CASKTGWENSPLHF TGTGCCAGTAAGACAGGGTGGGAGAATTCACCCCTCCACTTT
TRBJ1-1 NA TRBV19 NA CASSTQDSNTEAFF TGTGCCAGTAGTACCCAGGACAGTAACACTGAAGCTTTCTTT
TRBJ2-5 TRBD1 TRBV5-6 NA CASSMDRVETQYF TGTGCCAGCAGCATGGACAGGGTAGAGACCCAGTACTTC
TRBJ2-5 TRBD1 TRBV18 NA CASSRTGETQYF TGTGCCAGCTCCCGGACAGGGGAAACCCAGTACTTC
TRBJ2-1 NA TRBV10-2 NA CATLDTYNEQFF TGCGCCACCCTGGACACCTACAATGAGCAGTTCTTC
TRBJ2-7 NA TRBV4-3 NA CASSPAGPPYEQYF TGCGCCAGCAGCCCGGCAGGCCCTCCCTACGAGCAGTACTTC
TRBJ1-5 NA TRBV6-5 NA CATSTGGGQPQHF TGTGCCACCTCAACGGGAGGGGGTCAGCCCCAGCATTTT
TRBJ2-7 TRBD2 TRBV28 NA CASSLSVGTSGGAGEQYF TGTGCCAGCAGCCTCAGTGTAGGGACTAGCGGGGGGGCTGGCGAGCAGTACTTC
TRBJ1-4 NA TRBV28 NA CASSLGGRRAEKLFF TGTGCCAGCAGTTTGGGTGGCAGGAGGGCCGAAAAACTGTTTTTT
TRBJ2-7 TRBD1 TRBV5-4 NA CASSLVGQGVYEQYF TGTGCCAGCAGCTTGGTTGGACAGGGGGTCTACGAGCAGTACTTC
TRBJ2-7 NA TRBV6-1 NA CASSEAGFREQYF TGTGCCAGCAGTGAAGCCGGTTTCCGCGAGCAGTACTTC
TRBJ1-5 NA TRBV28 NA CASRPPDRQPQHF TGTGCCAGCAGACCCCCGGATCGGCAGCCCCAGCATTTT
TRBJ1-4 NA TRBV9 NA CASSPGHNEKLFF TGTGCCAGCAGCCCCGGTCATAATGAAAAACTGTTTTTT
TRBJ2-7 TRBD1 TRBV5-6 NA CASSPDRGSNEQYF TGTGCCAGCAGCCCGGACAGGGGGAGTAACGAGCAGTACTTC
TRBJ1-4 NA TRBV7-7 NA CASSRGELFF TGTGCTAGCAGCCGGGGGGAACTGTTTTTT
TRBJ1-6 NA TRBV27 NA CASRSRANSPLHF TGTGCCAGCCGTTCCAGGGCTAATTCACCCCTCCACTTT
TRBJ2-5 NA TRBV6-5 NA CASSFLGYQETQYF TGTGCCAGCAGTTTTTTAGGGTACCAAGAGACCCAGTACTTC
TRBJ1-1 NA TRBV6-5 NA CASREQGNTEAFF TGTGCCAGCAGGGAACAGGGGAACACTGAAGCTTTCTTT
TRBJ1-4 NA TRBV30 NA CAWSDRALGEKLFF TGTGCCTGGAGTGACCGAGCCCTGGGGGAAAAACTGTTTTTT
TRBJ1-4 NA TRBV4-1 NA CASSQDDTAGRKLFF TGCGCCAGCAGCCAAGATGATACCGCGGGCCGAAAACTGTTTTTT
TRBJ2-5 NA TRBV20-1 NA CSAIKETQYF TGCAGTGCTATAAAAGAGACCCAGTACTTC
TRBJ1-1 NA TRBV6-6 NA CASTDRMNTEAFF TGTGCCAGCACCGACAGGATGAACACTGAAGCTTTCTTT
TRBJ2-6 NA TRBV25-1 NA CASTTASGANVLTF TGTGCCAGCACCACAGCATCCGGGGCCAACGTCCTGACTTTC
TRBJ2-5 NA TRBV6-1 NA CASSNRMGETQYF TGTGCCAGCAGCAACAGGATGGGGGAGACCCAGTACTTC
TRBJ2-3 TRBD2 TRBV9 NA CASSAPTGLAGRWDTQYF TGTGCCAGCAGCGCGCCCACGGGACTAGCGGGAAGGTGGGATACGCAGTATTTT
TRBJ1-4 TRBD1 TRBV29-1 NA CSVRTGAGNEKLFF TGCAGCGTTCGTACAGGGGCGGGGAATGAAAAACTGTTTTTT
TRBJ1-4 NA TRBV30 once CAWSRSANPRGEKLFF TGTGCCTGGAGTAGGTCCGCGAATCCCCGGGGTGAAAAACTGTTTTTT
TRBJ1-3 NA TRBV29-1 NA CSVRSVSGNTIYF TGCAGCGTCCGGTCGGTCTCTGGAAACACCATATATTTT